A selection of T cell receptor beta chains follows, all from one sample in a study of T cell repertoires in cytomegalovirus infection. No cognate antigen is known for these TCRs. TCRdb ran MiXCR on the reads and lists one entry per CDR3 protein. The repertoire has under 500,000 distinct CDR3 sequences, approximately 40% of them found once; the top ten carry around 45%. Sequenced here: cultured PBMCs, sampled from culture after CMV antigen stimulation. These receptors were obtained from a human donor in good health (CMV status not recorded). Some clones in this sample may be carry-over from other donors' samples. CDR3s include the opening cysteine and the closing phenylalanine or tryptophan. D genes are given only for firm matches. Clone size is shown for a subset of rows, as once, few, many or a class of expanded clone.

len | j_gene | abundance | d_gene | v_gene | CDR3nt | CDR3aa
15 | TRBJ2-1 | NA | NA | TRBV6-2/TRBV6-3 | TGTGCCAGCAGTTCCCGGCTACTATACGACAATGAGCAGTTCTTC | CASSSRLLYDNEQFF
16 | TRBJ2-1 | NA | TRBD2 | TRBV19 | TGTGCCAGTAGTCCCCGCTGGCTAGCGGGAGTCCGTGAGCAGTTCTTC | CASSPRWLAGVREQFF
17 | TRBJ2-3 | NA | TRBD1 | TRBV28 | TGTGCCAGCAGTTTCGGTTCGTTACAGGGGATCACAGATACGCAGTATTTT | CASSFGSLQGITDTQYF
13 | TRBJ1-5 | NA | TRBD1 | TRBV6-6 | TGTGCCAGCAATGACAGGGCCGGACAGCCCCAGCATTTT | CASNDRAGQPQHF
15 | TRBJ2-5 | NA | TRBD2 | TRBV7-8 | TGTGCCAGCAGCTTAGGCAGAGCGGGGCAAGAGACCCAGTACTTC | CASSLGRAGQETQYF
16 | TRBJ2-3 | NA | TRBD2 | TRBV10-2 | TGCGCCAGCAGGGGGGAAGTTAGCGGGCATCCCGATACGCAGTATTTT | CASRGEVSGHPDTQYF
16 | TRBJ2-5 | once | TRBD2 | TRBV7-2 | TGTGCCAGCAGCTCATTACTAGCGGCCGGGGGTGAGACCCAGTACTTC | CASSSLLAAGGETQYF
12 | TRBJ1-5 | NA | NA | TRBV20-1 | TGCAGTGCCTCTGGACCAAATCAGCCCCAGCATTTT | CSASGPNQPQHF
14 | TRBJ1-2 | NA | NA | TRBV4-3 | TGCGCCAGCAGCCATCGGGACAATAGGGGTGGCTACACCTTC | CASSHRDNRGGYTF
15 | TRBJ1-6 | many | NA | TRBV7-2 | TGTGCCAGCAGCTTAGTTGGGGCAGCTAATTCACCCCTCCACTTT | CASSLVGAANSPLHF
15 | TRBJ2-1 | NA | NA | TRBV7-6 | TGTGCCAGCAGCTTACCTCGGGACGGGAACAATGAGCAGTTCTTC | CASSLPRDGNNEQFF
14 | TRBJ2-7 | NA | NA | TRBV4-2 | TGTGCCAGCAGCCAAACCTTACTAGTCTACGAGCAGTACTTC | CASSQTLLVYEQYF
12 | TRBJ2-4 | NA | NA | TRBV7-6 | TGTGCCAGCAGCTCCGGGACTTCGATTCAGTACTTC | CASSSGTSIQYF
15 | TRBJ2-6 | NA | TRBD2 | TRBV12-3/TRBV12-4 | TGTGCCAGCAGCACCGGGGGGTGGGGGGCCAACGTCCTGACTTTC | CASSTGGWGANVLTF
17 | TRBJ2-1 | few | TRBD2 | TRBV7-8 | TGTGCCAGCACCCTGCACGCCTTGCGGGGGGGGAACAATGAGCAGTTCTTC | CASTLHALRGGNNEQFF
14 | TRBJ1-1 | NA | NA | TRBV28 | TGTGCCAGCAGCCGATCCGCCGGGAACACTGAAGCTTTCTTT | CASSRSAGNTEAFF
16 | TRBJ1-3 | NA | NA | TRBV4-1 | TGCGCCAGCAGCCAAGATCCGGGAAACTCTGGAAACACCATATATTTT | CASSQDPGNSGNTIYF
15 | TRBJ1-2 | few | TRBD1 | TRBV7-2 | TGTGCCAGCAGCTTAGCGTACAGGGGGAACTATGGCTACACCTTC | CASSLAYRGNYGYTF
16 | TRBJ2-1 | few | TRBD2 | TRBV6-1 | TGTGCCAGCAGTATGGGACTAGCGGGGGCCAGGGATGAGCAGTTCTTC | CASSMGLAGARDEQFF
16 | TRBJ2-3 | few | NA | TRBV4-1 | TGCGCCAGCAGCCAAGCCACAGACCTTAACACAGATACGCAGTATTTT | CASSQATDLNTDTQYF
17 | TRBJ2-5 | NA | TRBD2 | TRBV12-3/TRBV12-4 | TGTGCCAGCAGTCCACGGACTAGCGGGAGGGCCCTTGAGACCCAGTACTTC | CASSPRTSGRALETQYF
16 | TRBJ2-1 | few | NA | TRBV7-6 | TGTGCCAGCAGCCGAGGGGGGGGAGGGCCGGGGGATGAGCAGTTCTTC | CASSRGGGGPGDEQFF
14 | TRBJ1-1 | few | TRBD1 | TRBV5-5 | TGTGCCAGCACAAGGACAGGCCCGAACACTGAAGCTTTCTTT | CASTRTGPNTEAFF
15 | TRBJ2-2 | NA | NA | TRBV12-3/TRBV12-4 | TGTGCCAGCAGTTTAAACAGGGTGGGTCCCGGGGAGCTGTTTTTT | CASSLNRVGPGELFF
13 | TRBJ2-2 | NA | NA | TRBV28 | TGTGCCAGCAGTCCTACATACACCGGGGAGCTGTTTTTT | CASSPTYTGELFF
12 | TRBJ1-1 | NA | NA | TRBV7-8 | TGTGCCAGCAGTGATAGCGGGTGGGAAGCTTTCTTT | CASSDSGWEAFF
14 | TRBJ2-3 | NA | NA | TRBV7-6 | TGTGCCAGCAGCTTATCCCCAGTCACAGATACGCAGTATTTT | CASSLSPVTDTQYF
15 | TRBJ2-1 | NA | TRBD2 | TRBV11-2 | TGTGCCAGCAGTCAGCGGGGGGCTTCCTACAATGAGCAGTTCTTC | CASSQRGASYNEQFF
14 | TRBJ1-6 | NA | TRBD1 | TRBV5-1 | TGCGCCAGCAGACTGGGACAGATCAATTCACCCCTCCACTTT | CASRLGQINSPLHF
16 | TRBJ2-7 | many | NA | TRBV7-2 | TGTGCCAGCAGCTCCTTCCCCGTGATGCCAACCTACGAGCAGTACTTC | CASSSFPVMPTYEQYF
13 | TRBJ1-6 | NA | NA | TRBV7-2 | TGTGCCAGCAGCCAATACGCAGGGTACCCCCTCCACTTT | CASSQYAGYPLHF
16 | TRBJ2-1 | few | NA | TRBV28 | TGTGCCAGCAGTCCCACGGGAGCTCCCTCCTACAATGAGCAGTTCTTC | CASSPTGAPSYNEQFF
15 | TRBJ2-2 | few | NA | TRBV24-1 | TGTGCCACCAGTGATCCCCGGGACTTCTACGGGGAGCTGTTTTTT | CATSDPRDFYGELFF
14 | TRBJ1-4 | NA | NA | TRBV5-1 | TGCGCCAGCAGCTCTAGGGGGGGAGATGAAAAACTGTTTTTT | CASSSRGGDEKLFF
16 | TRBJ1-5 | NA | TRBD1 | TRBV12-3/TRBV12-4 | TGTGCCAGCAGCCCCGGGCAGGGGCAGGGGGGTCAGCCCCAGCATTTT | CASSPGQGQGGQPQHF
18 | TRBJ2-1 | NA | NA | TRBV19 | TGTGCCAGTAGTATAGATCCTTTACTGAGAGGCTCCTACAATGAGCAGTTCTTC | CASSIDPLLRGSYNEQFF